This entry lists 14 T cell receptor beta chains sequenced from one sample in a study of blood T cells in healthy people across ages (dated by TCRdb to about 2015). Library prep was done by 5' RACE. Instrument on record: Illumina HiSeq 2500. A second roughly 6 to 12 cycle PCR used a sample-barcoded 5' primer and a J-beta primer mix. TCRdb's own reprocessing of the public reads used fastp at Q25 and MiXCR and kept productive beta chains. Entries are consolidated by CDR3 protein sequence, retaining the most common genes and DNA. The sample table lists over 950,000 distinct CDR3 sequences, more than 30% of them with a count of one. 13% of the sample is in the top ten clones. The sequenced sample consisted of blood. The receptors derive from a man aged 18 to 30 in good health.

This clonotype has at least ten counts. The V and J genes are TRBV20-1 and TRBJ1-2, with TRBD1 identical over 7 bases. Looked up from germline, CDR1 is DFQATT and CDR2 is SNEGSKA (reference sequence). This CDR3 spans 14 amino acids. J lost 1 base, V lost 3 bases, and 5 bases had no gene match. The CDR3: CSASVGTVNYGYTF. The CDR3 coding sequence is TGCAGTGCTAGTGTAGGGACAGTTAACTATGGCTACACCTTC.

The chain employs TRBV7-9 and TRBJ1-1; D is undetermined. The CDR3 spans 17 residues. The germline V gene has CDR1 SEHNR and CDR2 FQNEAQ (reference sequence). V was cut by 1 base and J by 4 bases, with 19 bases left in between. The DNA of the CDR3 is TGTGCCAGCAGCTTAGAACGAGCAATGGGGATGAGCACTGAAGCTTTCTTT. Translating gives CASSLERAMGMSTEAFF.

The V call is TRBV5-6, the J call TRBJ1-1; 7 bases agree with TRBD1. CDR3 size: 15 residues. Germline V gene lookup returns CDR1 SGHDT and CDR2 YYEEEE. V shed 1 base, J shed 5 bases, and the junction held 8 bases outside the gene matches. The CDR3 DNA sequence: TGTGCCAGCAGCTTGACTACAGGGGTCGGAACTGAAGCTTTCTTT. Its translation is CASSLTTGVGTEAFF.

This chain joins TRBV5-6 and TRBJ1-1; D is perhaps TRBD1 (5 bases). This CDR3 has 15 residues. V gave up 0 bases and J gave up 0 bases, with 9 bases separating them. The germline V gene encodes CDR1 SGHDT and CDR2 YYEEEE. CDR3 bases: TGTGCCAGCAGCTTGGAAAGGGGATTGAACACTGAAGCTTTCTTT. This codes for CASSLERGLNTEAFF.

The V gene is TRBV5-1, the J gene TRBJ2-7, with 8 bases matching TRBD1. The CDR3 sequence is 15 residues long. The junction had 7 bases not matched to a gene; V was cut back by 3 bases and J by 2 bases. CDR1 is SGHRS, CDR2 YFSETQ, per germline. This CDR3 is CASSWGDRSAYEQYF. The CDR3 DNA reads TGCGCCAGCAGCTGGGGGGACAGGAGCGCCTACGAGCAGTACTTC.

The J gene is TRBJ1-2, the V gene TRBV6-2 or TRBV6-3; possibly TRBD1 for D (6 bases). This CDR3 contains 17 residues. From germline, CDR1 is MNHEY and CDR2 SVGEGT. The ends were cut back, 8 bases at V and 2 bases at J, with 24 bases in the middle. In DNA form, the CDR3 reads TGTGCCAGCGGTTTTTTGACAGGACGCACTTTGAACTATGGCTACACCTTC. This encodes CASGFLTGRTLNYGYTF.

CDR3 bases: TGTGCCAGCAGTTTAGCCAGGGACAGAGGACCTGACATTCAGTACTTC. Its protein is CASSLARDRGPDIQYF. The J gene is TRBJ2-4, the V gene TRBV28; 7 nucleotides agree with TRBD1. The junction had 12 bases not matched to a gene; V was cut back by 2 bases and J by 8 bases. This CDR3 is built from 16 residues. Germline V gene lookup returns CDR1 MDHEN and CDR2 SYDVKM.

This clonotype was recorded a few times. The rearrangement links TRBV5-1 to TRBJ1-2; D remains unclear. This CDR3 is built from 15 residues. V was pared by 0 bases and J by 1 base, with 10 bases between. CDR1 is SGHRS and CDR2 is YFSETQ in the germline V gene. The DNA of the CDR3 is TGCGCCAGCAGCTTGGCCGGGCTGGGTAACTATGGCTACACCTTC. This codes for CASSLAGLGNYGYTF.

This clonotype has at least ten counts. The rearrangement uses TRBV14 and TRBJ2-3; D perhaps matches TRBD2 (5 bases). This CDR3 is 13 amino acids long. Looked up from germline, CDR1 is SGHDN and CDR2 is FVKESK. Trimming shortened V by 3 bases and J by 4 bases, and 8 bases separated the two germline ends. CDR3 loop: CASSQGSADTQYF. The CDR3 DNA follows: TGTGCCAGCAGCCAGGGTAGCGCAGATACGCAGTATTTT.

V usage is TRBV15 and J usage is TRBJ2-7; 10 nucleotides agree with TRBD1. V dropped 4 bases and J dropped 7; count of bases not matched to a gene: 10. The CDR3 totals 15 residues. Per the germline V gene, CDR1 is LNHNV and CDR2 is YYDKDF (reference sequence). CDR3 nucleotide sequence: TGTGCCACCAGCATTAGGGACAGGGGTTCGAATGAGCAGTACTTC. Translated: CATSIRDRGSNEQYF.

The chain joins TRBV12-3 or TRBV12-4 to TRBJ1-1; 7 bases align to TRBD1. V lost 6 bases to trimming and J lost 4 bases; unmatched junction nucleotides: 5. The CDR3 extends over 13 amino acids. Written as DNA, the CDR3 is TGTGCCAGCAGCCCCTACAGGGGCACTGAAGCTTTCTTT. This translates into CASSPYRGTEAFF.

The rearrangement joins TRBV24-1 to TRBJ2-2; TRBD1 aligns across 9 bases. V shed 4 bases, J shed 2 bases, and the junction held 4 bases outside the gene matches. Germline V gene sequence: CDR1 KGHDR, CDR2 SFDVKD. CDR3 length: 16 amino acids. In nucleotides, the CDR3 is TGTGCCACCAGTGACCTGGACAGGGGTAACACCGGGGAGCTGTTTTTT. Its translation: CATSDLDRGNTGELFF.

This clonotype has only a few counts. This chain joins TRBV12-5 and TRBJ2-3; no definite D call. Trimming removed 3 bases from V and 1 base from J, with 8 bases in between. In germline, CDR1 is LGHNT, CDR2 FRNRAP. This CDR3 has 14 residues. DNA for the CDR3: TGTGCTAGTGGTTTAAGTGGGGGCACAGATACGCAGTATTTT. Protein sequence: CASGLSGGTDTQYF. The full variable domain, in which reference TRBV12-5 and TRBJ2-3 provide the parts outside the CDR3, is DARVTQTPRHKVTEMGQEVTMRCQPILGHNTVFWYRQTMMQGLELLAYFRNRAPLDDSGMPKDRFSAEMPDATLATLKIQPSEPRDSAVYFCASGLSGGTDTQYFGPGTRLTVL.

This chain joins TRBV29-1 and TRBJ2-1; D not certain. The DNA end is more similar to TRBJ2-7, so the J call may be wrong. This CDR3 has 15 amino acids. Germline loops: CDR1 SQVTM, CDR2 ANQGSEA. CDR3 protein: CSVDPQEISYNEQYF. CDR3 DNA sequence: TGCAGCGTCGACCCGCAGGAGATCTCCTACAATGAGCAGTACTTC.